This T cell receptor beta chain was documented in a study of cytomegalovirus exposure and HLA in healthy donors. Whole-study findings and limits: About 87% or about 30% of the time was how often most TCR beta V segments were productive, according to an earlier analysis.

In the PCR, 60 Vbeta and 13 Jbeta primers were used. The assay was immunoSEQ multiplex PCR, and TCRdb's table has in-frame clones only and misses some. Here the sample spans 140,000 to 150,000 clones, roughly 77% being singletons. A remark on this clone: The antigen remains unidentified. The junction shows a germline mismatch at one end, possibly a read error.

Material for sequencing was PBMCs. The sequence derives from a male donor in good health and CMV-seronegative.

CDR3 amino acids: CASSRNPGDEQYF. The CDR3 bases are TGTGCTAGCAGCAGAAACCCGGGAGACGAGCAGTACTTC. This chain links TRBV7-7 with TRBJ2-7; TRBD2 might be the D (6 bases). The CDR3 is made up of 13 amino acids. CDR1 and CDR2 from the germline V gene are SSHAT and FNYEAQ (reference sequence).